Below are 24 T cell receptor beta chains sequenced from a single sample in a study of radiotherapy plus CTLA-4 blockade in lung cancer. Clones were sequenced by immunoSEQ multiplex PCR, and TCRdb holds only the in-frame ones, with some missing. Among tens of thousands of clones listed, around three quarters were seen once. Sequenced here: peripheral blood, sampled from a patient treated with radiotherapy plus ipilimumab. These receptor sequences come from a human donor with non-small cell lung cancer who had a complete response to radiotherapy plus ipilimumab.

This chain links TRBV5-1 with TRBJ1-1; D perhaps matches TRBD1 (6 bases). CDR1 is SGHRS, CDR2 YFSETQ, per germline. V lost 8 bases and J 4 bases, leaving 18 bases between the germline ends. The CDR3 loop spans 14 amino acids. CDR3 region: CASTPGAAGTEAFF. The DNA of the CDR3 is TGCGCCAGTACCCCGGGGGCGGCAGGCACTGAAGCTTTCTTT.

The chain has TRBV4-2 and TRBJ2-3; unclear D gene. The germline V gene has CDR1 LGHNA and CDR2 YNFKEQ. Trimming removed 2 bases at V and 3 bases at J, with 12 bases between. The length of the CDR3 is 15 residues. CDR3 bases: TGTGCCAGCAGCCAACGGCTAGTAGGAACAGATACGCAGTATTTT. This gives the protein CASSQRLVGTDTQYF.

This clone showed up just a few times. CDR3 protein: CASSLGAADKETQYF. DNA of the CDR3: TGTGCCAGCAGCTTGGGGGCCGCAGACAAAGAGACCCAGTACTTC. The J gene is TRBJ2-5, the V gene TRBV5-5; D call uncertain. V lost 0 bases and J lost 3, with 12 bases in between. This CDR3 contains 15 residues. Looked up from germline, CDR1 is SGHKS and CDR2 is YYEKEE (reference sequence). The entire variable domain, with the rest obtained from reference TRBV5-5 and TRBJ2-5, is as follows: DAGVTQSPTHLIKTRGQQVTLRCSPISGHKSVSWYQQVLGQGPQFIFQYYEKEERGRGNFPDRFSARQFPNYSSELNVNALLLGDSALYLCASSLGAADKETQYFGPGTRLLVL.

This chain links TRBV11-3 with TRBJ2-1; D gene uncertain. Looked up from germline, CDR1 is SGHNT and CDR2 is YENEEA. This CDR3 is 13 amino acids long. V lost 5 bases and J lost 7, with 12 bases in between. For the CDR3, the DNA is TGTGCCAGCAGCCCGGGCGTTGAAAATGAGCAGTTCTTC. This translates into CASSPGVENEQFF.

This clone was found a few times. The same CDR3 also results from other DNA sequences found in this sample. The chain employs TRBV11-3 and TRBJ2-5, with D unclear. Deletions cut 1 base from V and 1 base from J, with 7 bases between. The CDR3 sequence is 14 residues long. Looked up from germline, CDR1 is SGHNT and CDR2 is YENEEA. The CDR3 protein is CASSLVRSQETQYF. The CDR3 region has the DNA TGTGCCAGCAGCTTAGTTCGGAGCCAAGAGACCCAGTACTTC.

The chain joins TRBV20-1 to TRBJ2-1, with TRBD2 as a possible D gene (6 bases). The CDR3 has 11 residues. Germline CDR1 reads DFQATT; CDR2 reads SNEGSKA (reference sequence). The V end lost 6 bases, the J end lost 9 bases, and 12 bases lay between the germline ends. This CDR3 is CSAQYSGEQFF. Here the CDR3 DNA reads TGCAGTGCCCAGTATAGCGGTGAGCAGTTCTTC.

The chain uses TRBV11-2 and TRBJ1-1, with 8 nucleotides matching TRBD1. CDR3 length: 12 residues. Germline values: CDR1 SGHAT, CDR2 FQNNGV. After removal of 5 bases from V and 10 bases from J, the junction contained 6 bases not matched to a gene. CDR3 sequence reads: CASSKDRVRAFF. The CDR3 DNA reads TGTGCCAGCAGCAAGGACAGGGTGAGAGCTTTCTTT. The full variable domain, completed using reference TRBV11-2 and TRBJ1-1, is EAGVAQSPRYKIIEKRQSVAFWCNPISGHATLYWYQQILGQGPKLLIQFQNNGVVDDSQLPKDRFSAERLKGVDSTLKIQPAKLEDSAVYLCASSKDRVRAFFGQGTRLTVV.

The chain combines TRBV15 with TRBJ1-4, with 9 bases aligning to TRBD1. The germline V gene has CDR1 LNHNV and CDR2 YYDKDF (reference sequence). V was clipped by 3 bases and J by 0 bases; unmatched bases: 2. The CDR3 totals 16 residues. The CDR3 DNA reads as TGTGCCACCAGCAGGGACAGGGGACCAACTAATGAAAAACTGTTTTTT. Residues: CATSRDRGPTNEKLFF. The full variable domain, in which reference TRBV15 and TRBJ1-4 provide the parts outside the CDR3, is DAMVIQNPRYQVTQFGKPVTLSCSQTLNHNVMYWYQQKSSQAPKLLFHYYDKDFNNEADTPDNFQSRRPNTSFCFLDIRSPGLGDTAMYLCATSRDRGPTNEKLFFGSGTQLSVL.

CDR3 DNA sequence: TGTGCCAGCAGTGAGGGGGGGCCTAATGAAAAACTGTTTTTT. This translates into CASSEGGPNEKLFF. J is TRBJ1-4 and V is TRBV2; D is perhaps TRBD1 (6 bases). Germline V CDR1 and CDR2: SNHLY, FYNNEI. V lost 3 bases to trimming and J lost 3 bases, with 8 bases between them. This CDR3 has 14 amino acids.

This chain links TRBV10-1 with TRBJ2-7; possibly TRBD1 for D (6 bases). The CDR3 covers 15 residues. Germline CDR1 reads WNHNN; CDR2 reads SYGVQD (reference sequence). V shed 0 bases and J shed 2 bases, with 11 bases lying between them. Here the CDR3 DNA reads TGCGCCAGCAGTGAGTCTTTGACAGGTCCCTACGAGCAGTACTTC. Its translation: CASSESLTGPYEQYF.

This clone was counted a few times. The rearrangement joins TRBV19 to TRBJ1-1; no definite D call. This CDR3 is 13 amino acids long. The germline V gene has CDR1 LNHDA and CDR2 SQIVND (reference sequence). V was trimmed by 5 bases and J by 0 bases, leaving 7 bases between them. CDR3 sequence (DNA): TGTGCCAGTAGTGTTGACATGAACACTGAAGCTTTCTTT. Amino acid sequence: CASSVDMNTEAFF.

The chain uses TRBV13 and TRBJ2-7; 7 bases map to TRBD2. The CDR3 is 13 amino acids. Germline trimming cut 4 bases from V and 5 bases from J; bases unmatched to any gene: 5. Germline CDR1 reads PRHDT; CDR2 reads FYEKMQ (reference sequence). CDR3 DNA sequence: TGTGCCAGCAGCTCGCGGGGGTTCGACGAGCAGTACTTC. Its translation is CASSSRGFDEQYF.

The gene calls are TRBV6-5 and TRBJ2-1, with D possibly matching TRBD1 (6 bases). With 4 bases removed from V and 3 bases from J, the gap between germline ends came to 10 bases. The germline V gene encodes CDR1 MNHEY and CDR2 SVGAGI. The CDR3 covers 14 residues. The DNA for the CDR3 is TGTGCCAGCAGTTGGGGGCAGGTCTACAATGAGCAGTTCTTC. Translation: CASSWGQVYNEQFF.

This clone was detected only once. The chain recombines TRBV7-9 with TRBJ2-3; 9 bases are shared with TRBD1. V shed 5 bases, J shed 0 bases, and the junction held 6 bases outside the gene matches. CDR3 length equals 16 residues. Germline V gene sequence: CDR1 SEHNR, CDR2 FQNEAQ (reference sequence). The CDR3 nucleotides are TGTGCCAGCAGCCCGACAGGGGGAGTAAGCACAGATACGCAGTATTTT. It codes for CASSPTGGVSTDTQYF. The variable domain in full, completed from reference TRBV7-9 and TRBJ2-3, reads DTGVSQNPRHKITKRGQNVTFRCDPISEHNRLYWYRQTLGQGPEFLTYFQNEAQLEKSRLLSDRFSAERPKGSFSTLEIQRTEQGDSAMYLCASSPTGGVSTDTQYFGPGTRLTVL.

In DNA form, the CDR3 reads TGTGCCAGCAGCCCGCTTAGCGGGCCCTACGAGCAGTACGTC. The encoded protein is CASSPLSGPYEQYV. The chain couples TRBV7-2 to TRBJ2-7, with 7 bases lining up with TRBD2. Germline values: CDR1 SGHTA, CDR2 FQGNSA. The V and J ends lost 5 bases and 2 bases, in that order; junction bases with no gene match: 6. This CDR3 spans 14 amino acids.

This clone was detected only once. The chain recombines TRBV4-1 with TRBJ2-1, with D perhaps TRBD2 (6 bases). CDR3 length equals 15 residues. Germline assignment: CDR1 MGHRA and CDR2 YSYEKL. The ends were cut back, 2 bases at V and 5 bases at J, with 13 bases in the middle. The CDR3, as DNA: TGCGCCAGCAGCCAATTCAGGGAGGTTGACAATGAGCAGTTCTTC. Amino acids: CASSQFREVDNEQFF.

The chain links TRBV5-1 to TRBJ2-1; 10 bases are a match to TRBD2. The V gene end was trimmed by 4 bases and the J gene end by 4 bases; junction bases not matched to a gene: 11. In germline, CDR1 is SGHRS, CDR2 YFSETQ. The CDR3 totals 17 residues. The CDR3 bases are TGCGCCAGCAGCGCGAGCGGGAGGGCCGCCGTATACAATGAGCAGTTCTTC. Translation gives CASSASGRAAVYNEQFF.

CDR3 loop: CASSLAPGQGPSNQPQHF. For the CDR3, the DNA is TGTGCCAGCAGCTTAGCCCCCGGACAGGGGCCTAGCAATCAGCCCCAGCATTTT. The chain carries TRBV7-8 and TRBJ1-5, with 9 bases aligning to TRBD1. The CDR3 loop spans 18 amino acids. J lost 0 bases, V lost 0 bases, and 6 bases had no gene match. Germline V gives CDR1 SGHVS, CDR2 FQNEAQ.

This chain connects TRBV12-5 to TRBJ1-5, with D possibly TRBD1 on 6 matching bases. The ends were cut back, 7 bases at V and 4 bases at J, with 14 bases in the middle. Germline CDR1 and CDR2: LGHNT and FRNRAP. This CDR3 contains 14 residues. CDR3 sequence (DNA): TGTGCTAGTGTTCCGGACAGCCGAAATCAGCCCCAGCATTTT. Translation gives CASVPDSRNQPQHF.

The gene calls are TRBV30 and TRBJ2-5; the D is unclear. CDR1 is GTSNPN and CDR2 is SVGIG in the germline V gene (reference sequence). V lost 0 bases to trimming and J lost 2 bases, with 7 bases between them. CDR3 length: 13 amino acids. This chain's CDR3 is CAWSVPGQETQYF. In nucleotides, the CDR3 is TGTGCCTGGAGTGTGCCAGGACAAGAGACCCAGTACTTC.

This sequence joins TRBV5-6 and TRBJ1-5; 8 positions match TRBD1. With 4 bases clipped from V and 2 bases from J, the junction kept 5 bases outside the gene matches. Germline V lookup: CDR1 SGHDT, CDR2 YYEEEE. The CDR3 contains 15 residues. The CDR3: CASSRTGRGNQPQHF. In DNA form, the CDR3 reads TGTGCCAGCAGCCGGACAGGGAGGGGCAATCAGCCCCAGCATTTT.

The rearrangement uses TRBV25-1 and TRBJ1-2; perhaps TRBD1 as D (5 bases). Between the trimmed V and J ends, which lost 4 bases and 4 bases, there was a span of 7 bases. The germline CDR1 and CDR2 sequences are MGHDK and SYGVNS. This CDR3 has 12 residues. The CDR3 here is CASSGTSYGYTF. The CDR3 nucleotides read TGTGCCAGCAGTGGGACAAGCTATGGCTACACCTTC.

The chain recombines TRBV29-1 with TRBJ2-1; D may be TRBD1 (7 bases). The CDR3 is 14 amino acids. Trimming removed 7 bases from V and 3 bases from J, with 16 bases in between. Germline V lookup: CDR1 SQVTM, CDR2 ANQGSEA. The CDR3 region has the DNA TGCAGCGCGGAGGGGTGGACAGGCTACAATGAGCAGTTCTTC. Protein sequence: CSAEGWTGYNEQFF.

The chain joins TRBV7-9 to TRBJ1-2; TRBD1 might be the D (6 bases). Trimming cost V 5 bases and J 4 bases, with 20 bases left between them. The V gene's germline CDR1 is SEHNR and CDR2 FQNEAQ (reference sequence). The CDR3 has 16 residues. CDR3 loop: CASSPGRGGAGYGYTF. Written as DNA, the CDR3 is TGTGCCAGCAGCCCAGGGAGGGGGGGCGCTGGCTATGGCTACACCTTC.